The present entry profiles one T cell receptor beta chain with its context. In the study's own analysis: Amplification of reference gene primers provided the estimated nucleated cell counts. The data were produced by immunoSEQ multiplex PCR, yet TCRdb's version contains in-frame clones alone and is incomplete. That table furnishes V, J and clone size, whereas the DNA furnished D and trimming. Among about 300,000 clones listed, about nine tenths were seen once. This sample was included in a study of blood T cell repertoires in COVID-19. Overall study context: Specimens from acute and convalescent COVID-19 originated in the United States, Italy and Spain. Nucleic acid was either cDNA or gDNA, and it came from T cells, B-cell-depleted T cells, or PBMCs.

Enrolment of Seattle patients took place during active infection, and they were followed longitudinally. The CDR3 has 15 amino acids. V lost 3 bases and J lost 3; bases outside the gene matches: 6. Looked up from germline, CDR1 is MNHEY and CDR2 is SMNVEV (reference sequence). The chain carries TRBV27 and TRBJ1-2, with 8 bases aligning to TRBD1. Sequenced input: peripheral blood. The TCR was taken from a woman in her twenties or thirties with COVID-19, enrolled during active disease. This CDR3 is CASSFSRTGYYGYTF. In DNA form, the CDR3 reads TGTGCCAGCAGTTTCTCTAGGACAGGGTACTATGGCTACACCTTC.